Below are 8 T cell receptor beta chains sequenced from a single sample in a study of T cell responses to AZD1222 COVID-19 vaccine. The protocol was immunoSEQ multiplex PCR, while the TCRdb copy is restricted to in-frame clones and leaves out a portion. Of about 110,000 clones in the sample, roughly 88% were seen once. This material consisted of peripheral blood, taken on day 0 of AZD1222 vaccination. All receptors come from an adult in good health.

The chain recombines TRBV28 with TRBJ1-6; no reliable D call. This CDR3 is built from 16 residues. V dropped 5 bases and J dropped 0 bases, with 11 bases sitting between them. CDR1 is MDHEN, CDR2 SYDVKM, per germline. The CDR3: CASSDGWSSYNSPLHF. The CDR3 bases are TGTGCCAGCAGTGACGGATGGAGCTCCTATAATTCACCCCTCCACTTT.

About this clone: One end of the junction varies from germline; a read error may be responsible. CDR3 region: CASGPWAVKHF. The CDR3 DNA follows: TGTGCCAGCGGCCCCTGGGCGGTCAAACACTTC. The chain has TRBV7-9 and TRBJ2-5; no definite D call. The CDR3 has 11 residues. Germline V CDR1 and CDR2: SEHNR, FQNEAQ (reference sequence).

The J gene is TRBJ2-7, the V gene TRBV5-1, with 12 bases matching TRBD1. V was pared by 4 bases and J by 5 bases, with 4 bases of the junction left unmatched. The germline V gene has CDR1 SGHRS and CDR2 YFSETQ. This CDR3 region has 14 residues. The CDR3 coding sequence is TGCGCCAGCAGCGTGGGACAGGGGGCTGACGAGCAGTACTTC. It specifies CASSVGQGADEQYF.

The chain couples TRBV28 to TRBJ2-7, with no clear D. The germline V and J ends were trimmed by 5 bases and 3 bases, with 17 bases remaining between them. The germline V gene has CDR1 MDHEN and CDR2 SYDVKM. The CDR3 spans 15 residues. CDR3 protein: CASSPIWTENYEQYF. For the CDR3, the DNA is TGTGCCAGCAGTCCCATTTGGACGGAGAACTACGAGCAGTACTTC. The full variable domain, with the rest looked up from reference TRBV28 and TRBJ2-7, is DVKVTQSSRYLVKRTGEKVFLECVQDMDHENMFWYRQDPGLGLRLIYFSYDVKMKEKGDIPEGYSVSREKKERFSLILESASTNQTSMYLCASSPIWTENYEQYFGPGTRLTVT.

The chain links TRBV4-2 to TRBJ2-2; D is uncertain. Germline CDR1 and CDR2: LGHNA and YNFKEQ. Trimming removed 0 bases from V and 0 bases from J, with 11 bases in between. This CDR3 spans 17 amino acids. The chain's CDR3 is CASSQDEARSNTGELFF. The CDR3 DNA reads as TGTGCCAGCAGCCAAGATGAGGCTCGGTCGAACACCGGGGAGCTGTTTTTT.

A few counts support this clone. The genes are TRBV6-5 and TRBJ1-1; no clear D gene. The CDR3 length is 13 residues. The germline V and J ends were trimmed by 6 bases and 1 base, with 9 bases remaining between them. Germline V gene data show CDR1 as MNHEY and CDR2 as SVGAGI. The CDR3 sequence is CASRKNRNTEAFF. The DNA of the CDR3 is TGTGCCAGCAGGAAAAACAGGAACACTGAAGCTTTCTTT.

This chain's CDR3 is CASSPRTATNEKLFF. The DNA for the CDR3 is TGTGCCAGCAGTCCTAGGACAGCAACTAATGAAAAACTGTTTTTT. J is TRBJ1-4 and V is TRBV6-5, with a tentative D call TRBD1 (6 bases). Germline V gene data show CDR1 as MNHEY and CDR2 as SVGAGI. CDR3 length equals 15 residues. Trimming removed 5 bases from V and 0 bases from J, with 10 bases in between.

This clone was detected only a few times. The chain has TRBV19 and TRBJ2-7; tentative D call: TRBD1 (5 bases). The V and J ends lost 6 bases and 3 bases respectively, with 15 bases between them. CDR3 length: 14 residues. Germline-derived CDR1 and CDR2 are LNHDA and SQIVND (reference sequence). The CDR3 coding sequence is TGTGCCAGTAGACGCAGGGATGACCTCTACGAGCAGTACTTC. This encodes CASRRRDDLYEQYF. Full variable domain (remainder filled in from reference TRBV19 and TRBJ2-7): DGGITQSPKYLFRKEGQNVTLSCEQNLNHDAMYWYRQDPGQGLRLIYYSQIVNDFQKGDIAEGYSVSREKKESFPLTVTSAQKNPTAFYLCASRRRDDLYEQYFGPGTRLTVT.